What follows is one TCR beta chain and its context. Per germline, CDR1 MNHEY and CDR2 SVGEGT. With 6 bases clipped from V and 0 bases from J, the junction kept 16 bases outside the gene matches. The CDR3 sequence is 18 residues long. Study processing details: Cell counts per sample came from amplifying reference gene primers. Generated by immunoSEQ multiplex PCR, the TCRdb table keeps only in-frame clones and is missing some. The V and J calls and clone size were taken over from that table, and D and trimming were inferred from the DNA. The sample shows 120,000 or so clones, 85% to 90% of them seen only once. These data come from a study of blood T cell repertoires in COVID-19. Overall study context: Specimens from acute and convalescent COVID-19 originated in the United States, Italy and Spain. The analysed material was cDNA or gDNA that came from T cells, B-cell-depleted T cells, or PBMCs.

The sequenced material came from peripheral blood. This sequence joins TRBV6-2 or TRBV6-3 and TRBJ1-1; 7 nucleotides match TRBD1. The origin of this receptor is a man between 65 and 80 years old who had recovered from COVID-19. In DNA form, the CDR3 reads TGTGCCAGCAGCCTCCGGGACAGCGACCCAGCCATGAACACTGAAGCTTTCTTT. The encoded protein is CASSLRDSDPAMNTEAFF.